The 31 T cell receptor beta chains in this list originate from one sample, sequenced in a study of shared clonotypes between healthy human individuals. Method: immunoSEQ multiplex PCR; TCRdb's copy keeps in-frame clones and lacks some. The table lists about 1 million clones, 65% to 75% of them singletons. The source material was memory CD4+ T cells sorted from blood. Subset here: CD45RA-negative fraction. These receptors were collected from a man aged 18 to 29 in good health.

This chain joins TRBV5-8 and TRBJ2-2; D may match TRBD1 or TRBD2 (5 bases each). CDR1 is SGHTS, CDR2 YDEGEE, per germline. Trimming shortened V by 6 bases and J by 0 bases, and 12 bases separated the two germline ends. The CDR3 contains 15 residues. The CDR3 DNA follows: TGTGCCAGCACAACCGGGACCACGAACACCGGGGAGCTGTTTTTT. Translated: CASTTGTTNTGELFF.

About this clone: A far larger clone is one nucleotide away, so this likely arose from a read error. The same CDR3 arises from other DNA sequences in this sample as well. The chain carries TRBV28 and TRBJ1-1; 9 nucleotides match TRBD1. Per the germline V gene, CDR1 is MDHEN and CDR2 is SYDVKM. The CDR3 covers 15 residues. The CDR3 region has the DNA TGTGCCAGCAGTCTAAGACAGGGGGTAAGGACTGAAGCCTTCTTT. Protein product: CASSLRQGVRTEAFF.

In its sample, this clone was seen a few times. This chain uses TRBV2 with TRBJ1-2; 7 bases match TRBD1. The CDR3 extends over 15 amino acids. Per germline, CDR1 SNHLY and CDR2 FYNNEI. J was trimmed by 8 bases and V by 6 bases; bases with no gene match: 15. CDR3 region: CASSRRVRQGEGYTF. The CDR3 nucleotides read TGTGCCAGCAGCCGCAGGGTACGACAGGGTGAAGGCTACACCTTC.

The sample holds one count of this clone. The chain is built from TRBV5-4 and TRBJ1-3, with 8 bases that match TRBD1. The CDR3 sequence is 16 residues long. With 2 bases clipped from V and 0 bases from J, the junction kept 4 bases outside the gene matches. Germline lookup yields CDR1 SGHNT and CDR2 YYREEE (reference sequence). The CDR3 coding sequence is TGTGCCAGCAGCTTCAATACAGGGGGCTCTGGAAACACCATATATTTT. It codes for CASSFNTGGSGNTIYF.

The rearrangement links TRBV28 to TRBJ1-1; D may be TRBD1 (5 bases). Germline CDR1 MDHEN, CDR2 SYDVKM. This CDR3 contains 15 residues. V was shortened by 2 bases and J by 6 bases, with 16 bases between the two germline ends. The CDR3 DNA is TGTGCCAGCAGTTTAGTTACTCCGGGGGGGGCTGAAGCTTTCTTT. As protein: CASSLVTPGGAEAFF.

This CDR3 is CASSVAGGENEQFF. For the CDR3, the DNA is TGCGCCAGCAGCGTAGCGGGGGGTGAAAATGAGCAGTTCTTC. The gene calls are TRBV5-1 and TRBJ2-1; 10 nucleotides align to TRBD2. This CDR3 comprises 14 residues. J was trimmed by 7 bases and V by 4 bases; bases with no gene match: 5. CDR1 SGHRS and CDR2 YFSETQ come from the germline V gene.

J is TRBJ2-5 and V is TRBV10-3, with TRBD2 as a possible D gene (5 bases). The tail of the sequence fits TRBJ2-7 better, so the J call may be wrong. The CDR3 loop spans 13 amino acids. The germline CDR1 and CDR2 sequences are ENHRY and SYGVKD. The CDR3 protein is CAISAREEGEQYF. CDR3 DNA sequence: TGTGCCATCAGTGCGAGGGAAGAGGGCGAGCAGTACTTC.

This clone was seen a single time. This chain uses TRBV6-6 with TRBJ2-1; maybe TRBD2 (5 bases). Looked up from germline, CDR1 is MNHNY and CDR2 is SVGAGI (reference sequence). The V and J ends lost 10 bases and 8 bases respectively, with 18 bases between them. This CDR3 has 13 amino acids. The chain's CDR3 is CATRSARSDEQFF. In DNA, the CDR3 is TGTGCCACTCGCTCCGCGCGTAGCGATGAGCAGTTCTTC.

CDR3 protein: CASSLDQRGEQYF. The DNA for the CDR3 is TGTGCCAGCAGCTTAGATCAGCGGGGCGAGCAGTACTTC. The chain links TRBV11-3 to TRBJ2-7; TRBD2 matches at 7 bases. This CDR3 has 13 amino acids. J gave up 6 bases and V 0 bases, and 2 bases lay outside the gene matches. Per germline, CDR1 SGHNT and CDR2 YENEEA.

The chain links TRBV2 to TRBJ1-1; no clear D gene. This CDR3 is 14 amino acids long. In germline, CDR1 is SNHLY, CDR2 FYNNEI. The ends were cut back, 6 bases at V and 3 bases at J, with 14 bases in the middle. The CDR3 here is CASRIPGPDTEAFF. In DNA, the CDR3 is TGTGCCAGCAGGATTCCGGGCCCGGACACTGAAGCTTTCTTT.

This chain joins TRBV7-9 and TRBJ2-2, with D perhaps TRBD1 (6 bases). This CDR3 region has 17 residues. V was pared by 7 bases and J by 2 bases, with 20 bases between. Per germline, CDR1 SEHNR and CDR2 FQNEAQ (reference sequence). The CDR3 loop reads CASIFPAPGQNTGELFF. The CDR3 DNA is TGTGCCAGCATTTTCCCCGCCCCGGGACAAAACACCGGGGAGCTGTTTTTT. Full variable domain (remainder filled in from reference TRBV7-9 and TRBJ2-2): DTGVSQNPRHKITKRGQNVTFRCDPISEHNRLYWYRQTLGQGPEFLTYFQNEAQLEKSRLLSDRFSAERPKGSFSTLEIQRTEQGDSAMYLCASIFPAPGQNTGELFFGEGSRLTVL.

About this clone: A read error may account for a junction end that differs from germline. The chain is built from TRBV19 and TRBJ1-2; D is undetermined. The CDR3 has 15 amino acids. Germline CDR1 reads LNHDA; CDR2 reads SQIVND (reference sequence). DNA of the CDR3: TGTGCCAGTAGTATAGTTGGACTGCTTAACTGTGGCTACACCTTC. Residues: CASSIVGLLNCGYTF.

CDR3 sequence reads: CASSLAPGPQETQYF. CDR3 in DNA: TGCGCCAGCAGCTTGGCTCCCGGGCCTCAAGAGACCCAGTACTTC. This chain links TRBV5-1 with TRBJ2-5; no definite D call. Trimming shortened V by 0 bases and J by 2 bases, and 11 bases separated the two germline ends. The CDR3 has 15 amino acids. Germline V CDR1 and CDR2: SGHRS, YFSETQ.

The chain couples TRBV7-9 to TRBJ2-5, with TRBD2 as a possible D gene (5 bases). The ends were cut back, 5 bases at V and 4 bases at J, with 17 bases in the middle. Germline V CDR1 and CDR2: SEHNR, FQNEAQ (reference sequence). The CDR3 is 15 amino acids. CDR3 sequence: CASSAERAMGETQYF. The CDR3 bases are TGTGCCAGCAGCGCTGAGAGGGCCATGGGAGAGACCCAGTACTTC.

The rearrangement uses TRBV9 and TRBJ2-1; D might be TRBD1 or TRBD2, each matching 5 bases. V was cut by 0 bases and J by 8 bases, with 12 bases left in between. The CDR3 totals 14 residues. The germline V gene encodes CDR1 SGDLS and CDR2 YYNGEE. CDR3 coding DNA: TGTGCCAGCAGCGTAGCTTATAGGGGAGATGAGCAGTTCTTC. The encoded protein is CASSVAYRGDEQFF.

The rearrangement links TRBV9 to TRBJ1-2, with D uncertain. The CDR3 contains 11 residues. Germline-derived CDR1 and CDR2 are SGDLS and YYNGEE. V shed 3 bases and J shed 4 bases, with 4 bases lying between them. The chain's CDR3 is CASSGSYGYTF. The CDR3 coding sequence is TGTGCCAGCAGCGGGTCCTATGGCTACACCTTC.

The rearrangement uses TRBV5-4 and TRBJ1-1; D not resolved. The CDR3 consists of 13 residues. The germline V gene encodes CDR1 SGHNT and CDR2 YYREEE (reference sequence). The V gene lost 2 bases and the J gene lost 1 base, with 6 bases spanning the gap. The DNA of the CDR3 is TGTGCCAGCAGCTTCATAGAGAACACTGAAGCTTTCTTT. The encoded protein is CASSFIENTEAFF.

V and J are TRBV6-1 and TRBJ2-7; the match to TRBD1 covers 9 bases. The V gene's germline CDR1 is MNHNS and CDR2 SASEGT. This CDR3 spans 12 amino acids. Losses at the gene ends were 6 bases for V and 3 bases for J; bases not matched to a gene: 0. CDR3 in amino acids: CASRDRGYEQYF. CDR3 in DNA: TGTGCCAGCAGGGACAGGGGCTACGAGCAGTACTTC.

V usage is TRBV15 and J usage is TRBJ2-1; 7 bases agree with TRBD2. Germline CDR1 and CDR2: LNHNV and YYDKDF (reference sequence). Trimming cost V 1 base and J 6 bases; bases outside gene matches: 6. The CDR3 is 15 residues long. The CDR3 loop is CATSRGGGIGNEQFF. In nucleotides, the CDR3 is TGTGCCACCAGCAGAGGCGGGGGAATCGGCAATGAGCAGTTCTTC. The variable domain in full, completed from reference TRBV15 and TRBJ2-1, reads DAMVIQNPRYQVTQFGKPVTLSCSQTLNHNVMYWYQQKSSQAPKLLFHYYDKDFNNEADTPDNFQSRRPNTSFCFLDIRSPGLGDTAMYLCATSRGGGIGNEQFFGPGTRLTVL.

A remark on this clone: The same CDR3 can be traced to other DNA sequences in this sample. The chain links TRBV27 to TRBJ2-7; 7 bases are a match to TRBD2. Germline values: CDR1 MNHEY, CDR2 SMNVEV (reference sequence). The length of the CDR3 is 14 residues. Germline trimming cut 5 bases from V and 3 bases from J; bases unmatched to any gene: 7. The CDR3, as DNA: TGTGCCAGCAGTCCCCGGCGCGGGGGCTACGAGCAGTACTTC. It codes for CASSPRRGGYEQYF.

This clone was counted a few times. CDR3 amino acids: CAGSTGTGNTEAFF. DNA of the CDR3: TGTGCCGGGAGTACCGGGACAGGGAACACTGAAGCTTTCTTT. The chain employs TRBV7-9 and TRBJ1-1; 8 bases line up with TRBD1. Unmatched junction bases numbered 9, after V lost 11 bases and J lost 1 base. The CDR3 spans 14 residues. CDR1 and CDR2 (germline): SEHNR, FQNEAQ (reference sequence).

The chain combines TRBV5-5 with TRBJ2-7, with 7 nucleotides matching TRBD2. CDR3 size: 15 residues. CDR1 and CDR2 (germline): SGHKS, YYEKEE (reference sequence). V lost 4 bases and J lost 4; bases outside the gene matches: 11. The CDR3 protein is CASSRTGTTEYEQYF. The DNA for the CDR3 is TGTGCCAGCAGCCGCACCGGGACTACCGAATACGAGCAGTACTTC. Full variable domain (rest looked up from reference TRBV5-5 and TRBJ2-7): DAGVTQSPTHLIKTRGQQVTLRCSPISGHKSVSWYQQVLGQGPQFIFQYYEKEERGRGNFPDRFSARQFPNYSSELNVNALLLGDSALYLCASSRTGTTEYEQYFGPGTRLTVT.

The rearrangement joins TRBV5-1 to TRBJ1-2, with D possibly TRBD1 on 6 matching bases. Germline CDR1 SGHRS, CDR2 YFSETQ. The CDR3 is made up of 15 amino acids. V was shortened by 1 base and J by 2 bases, with 12 bases between the two germline ends. The CDR3 region has the DNA TGCGCCAGCAGCTTGCATGCAGGGGAGAACTATGGCTACACCTTC. This sequence encodes CASSLHAGENYGYTF. Supplemented by reference TRBV5-1 and TRBJ1-2, the full variable domain reads KAGVTQTPRYLIKTRGQQVTLSCSPISGHRSVSWYQQTPGQGLQFLFEYFSETQRNKGNFPGRFSGRQFSNSRSEMNVSTLELGDSALYLCASSLHAGENYGYTFGSGTRLTVV.

This clone showed up just once. The rearrangement links TRBV28 to TRBJ1-5; tentative D call: TRBD1 (6 bases). There are 16 residues in the CDR3. Looked up from germline, CDR1 is MDHEN and CDR2 is SYDVKM. Trimming cost V 6 bases and J 2 bases, with 17 bases left between them. The CDR3 nucleotides are TGTGCCAGCAGCCCACACAGGGTCGGGGGCAATCAGCCCCAGCATTTT. This sequence encodes CASSPHRVGGNQPQHF.

The chain employs TRBV6-5 and TRBJ2-7; a possible D gene is TRBD2 (5 bases). Per germline, CDR1 MNHEY and CDR2 SVGAGI. The CDR3 has 14 residues. V was pared by 5 bases and J by 4 bases, with 15 bases between. In nucleotides, the CDR3 is TGTGCCAGCAGTAAATTCCGATCGGGGTACGAGCAGTACTTC. This codes for CASSKFRSGYEQYF.

The chain has TRBV5-1 and TRBJ2-7; 9 bases line up with TRBD1. CDR3 length: 13 residues. With 3 bases clipped from V and 6 bases from J, the junction kept 4 bases outside the gene matches. CDR1 and CDR2 (germline): SGHRS, YFSETQ. The CDR3 spells CASSSDRGGEQYF. CDR3 nucleotide sequence: TGCGCCAGCAGCTCGGACAGGGGAGGCGAGCAGTACTTC. Together with reference TRBV5-1 and TRBJ2-7, the CDR3 gives the full variable domain: KAGVTQTPRYLIKTRGQQVTLSCSPISGHRSVSWYQQTPGQGLQFLFEYFSETQRNKGNFPGRFSGRQFSNSRSEMNVSTLELGDSALYLCASSSDRGGEQYFGPGTRLTVT.

The genes are TRBV28 and TRBJ2-5, with a tentative D call TRBD1 (6 bases). This CDR3 spans 15 amino acids. Germline CDR1 is MDHEN and CDR2 is SYDVKM. Trimming pared 5 bases from V and 7 bases from J, leaving 20 bases between. The DNA for the CDR3 is TGTGCCAGCAGTCTTGGGGGCCTTGGGGCCGGGACCCAGTACTTC. This codes for CASSLGGLGAGTQYF. Full variable domain (remainder filled in from reference TRBV28 and TRBJ2-5): DVKVTQSSRYLVKRTGEKVFLECVQDMDHENMFWYRQDPGLGLRLIYFSYDVKMKEKGDIPEGYSVSREKKERFSLILESASTNQTSMYLCASSLGGLGAGTQYFGPGTRLLVL.

The chain is built from TRBV6-6 and TRBJ2-7, with TRBD1 matching over 7 bases. Germline trimming cut 6 bases from V and 3 bases from J; bases unmatched to any gene: 11. The CDR3 is made up of 15 amino acids. Looked up from germline, CDR1 is MNHNY and CDR2 is SVGAGI (reference sequence). CDR3 loop: CASRPLRDSLYEQYF. DNA for the CDR3: TGTGCCAGCAGACCACTTCGGGACAGCCTCTACGAGCAGTACTTC.

This clone was picked up one time. The chain links TRBV2 to TRBJ2-7; D unresolved. Germline V gene lookup returns CDR1 SNHLY and CDR2 FYNNEI. V was shortened by 3 bases and J by 3 bases, with 6 bases between the two germline ends. The CDR3 loop spans 12 amino acids. The CDR3 here is CASSENDYEQYF. The CDR3 DNA sequence: TGTGCCAGCAGTGAGAATGACTACGAGCAGTACTTC.

This CDR3 reads CASSYYRGNTQYF. Here the CDR3 DNA reads TGTGCCAGCAGTTACTACAGGGGAAATACGCAGTATTTT. J is TRBJ2-3 and V is TRBV6-5, with TRBD1 identical over 7 bases. Trimming cost V 1 base and J 7 bases; bases outside gene matches: 2. The CDR3 consists of 13 residues. The germline CDR1 and CDR2 sequences are MNHEY and SVGAGI.

A few counts support this clone. The chain has TRBV6-6 and TRBJ1-1; no definite D call. The CDR3 covers 15 residues. V gave up 8 bases and J gave up 0 bases, with 16 bases separating them. Germline-derived CDR1 and CDR2 are MNHNY and SVGAGI (reference sequence). The CDR3 DNA reads as TGTGCCAGCTCCCAAGGAGGATTCATGAACACTGAAGCTTTCTTT. Translating it yields CASSQGGFMNTEAFF.